Included here is one TCR beta chain sequence, with context. What it recognizes is unknown. V was cut by 3 bases and J by 3 bases, with 10 bases left in between. CDR3 size: 14 residues. By quantitative 5'-RACE with molecular barcodes, the TCR beta libraries were made. One entry per CDR3 protein, called by TCRdb with MiXCR from the 5' RACE reads. The table includes about 66,000 distinct CDR3 sequences, 6.2% detected once. These data are taken from a study of CD8 T cells in ankylosing spondylitis. Study-level points and caveats: Disease-linked clones reportedly concentrated significantly in matched ankylosing spondylitis synovial fluid. What appeared characteristic of ankylosing spondylitis blood was a TCR beta motif of 7 or 8 highly homologous variants. Those disease-linked clones were CD8+; they were also relatively rare in peripheral blood.

Input material: synovial fluid, either unsorted or a sorted T cell fraction (not recorded which). This rearrangement joins TRBV12-3 or TRBV12-4 to TRBJ2-3, with D tentatively TRBD1 (6 bases). This clonotype originated in a male donor with ankylosing spondylitis. CDR3 DNA sequence: TGTGCCAGCAGTTTTGACCAGGGGACAGATACGCAGTATTTT. Protein: CASSFDQGTDTQYF.